These T cell receptor beta chains were read from a single sample in a study of T cell responses to AZD1222 COVID-19 vaccine. Libraries were prepared by immunoSEQ multiplex PCR; TCRdb keeps only in-frame clonotypes and omits some of them. The repertoire holds some 180,000 clones, 90% to 95% seen once, with approximately 1.6% in the top ten. The sequencing here drew on peripheral blood, taken 28 days after the second AZD1222 dose. All receptors come from an adult who received the AZD1222 COVID-19 vaccine. CDR3s include the opening cysteine and the closing phenylalanine or tryptophan. Fields, in order: CDR3 protein, V gene, J gene.

CDR3: CASSLERGSRNTEAFF
V: TRBV7-9
J: TRBJ1-1

CDR3: CASSLGGGSNQPQHF
V: TRBV5-1
J: TRBJ1-5

CDR3: CASSVEGQGYSNEQFF
V: TRBV9
J: TRBJ2-1

CDR3: CASSDVPGQGEGSPLHF
V: TRBV7-2
J: TRBJ1-6

CDR3: CASSPGTGGNQPQHF
V: TRBV27
J: TRBJ1-5

CDR3: CASSLYLSIYGYTF
V: TRBV7-9
J: TRBJ1-2

CDR3: CASSYEGSQPQHF
V: TRBV6-2/TRBV6-3
J: TRBJ1-5

CDR3: CASRAPRSGDLKGQAEAFF
V: TRBV4-1
J: TRBJ1-1

CDR3: CASSGRDSNTEAFF
V: TRBV9
J: TRBJ1-1

CDR3: CASSQGRQGSGNTIYF
V: TRBV3-1/TRBV3-2
J: TRBJ1-3

CDR3: CASSQDWPRPGNTIYF
V: TRBV4-1
J: TRBJ1-3

CDR3: CASSLTPGQGANGYTF
V: TRBV5-1
J: TRBJ1-2

CDR3: CASSHREAGGKGGNTGELFF
V: TRBV3-1/TRBV3-2
J: TRBJ2-2

CDR3: CASSSGTGGQEQYF
V: TRBV5-8
J: TRBJ2-7

CDR3: CASSGDRGRTNYGYTF
V: TRBV19
J: TRBJ1-2